Following are 13 T cell receptor beta chains from one sample sequenced in a study of graft-versus-host responses after intestinal transplantation. This table comes from immunoSEQ multiplex PCR, and its TCRdb copy is limited to in-frame clones, with some not included. The sample has 90,000 to 150,000 clones; 85% to 95% are singletons. No antigen is known for these receptors. The sample here was unstimulated CD8+ T cells sorted from spleen or lymph node cells, taken before intestinal transplant. The receptors were gathered from a human donor who received an intestinal transplant.

The J gene is TRBJ1-6, the V gene TRBV30, with D possibly matching TRBD1 (5 bases). This CDR3 comprises 16 residues. In germline, CDR1 is GTSNPN, CDR2 SVGIG (reference sequence). V was shortened by 4 bases and J by 0 bases, with 13 bases between the two germline ends. CDR3 amino acids: CAWKGAKSSYNSPLHF. CDR3 nucleotides: TGTGCCTGGAAAGGGGCGAAGAGCTCCTATAATTCACCCCTCCACTTT.

The chain combines TRBV11-2 with TRBJ2-7; TRBD2 matches 10 bases. This CDR3 contains 15 residues. The junction had 10 bases not matched to a gene; V was cut back by 5 bases and J by 6 bases. Per germline, CDR1 SGHAT and CDR2 FQNNGV. This CDR3 reads CASSPGSSGRSEQYF. CDR3 sequence (DNA): TGTGCCAGCAGCCCGGGTAGTAGCGGGAGGAGCGAGCAGTACTTC.

The rearrangement links TRBV27 to TRBJ2-1; 11 bases are a match to TRBD2. The CDR3 loop spans 21 amino acids. V lost 5 bases and J lost 7; bases outside the gene matches: 25. Germline values: CDR1 MNHEY, CDR2 SMNVEV (reference sequence). The DNA for the CDR3 is TGTGCCAGCAGTCCACTCCTCGGACTAGCGGGCAGGAGGGGATTGGATAATGAGCAGTTCTTC. This gives the protein CASSPLLGLAGRRGLDNEQFF.

J is TRBJ2-1 and V is TRBV4-3, with D tentatively TRBD2 (6 bases). The CDR3 covers 13 residues. Trimming left V 4 bases short and J 8 bases short, with 12 bases between. The V gene's germline CDR1 is LGHNA and CDR2 YSLEER. Here the CDR3 reads CASSPEAGYEQFF. The CDR3, as DNA: TGCGCCAGCAGCCCAGAAGCGGGCTATGAGCAGTTCTTC.

The chain couples TRBV5-4 to TRBJ2-4; D possibly corresponds to TRBD2 (6 bases). The V end lost 2 bases, the J end lost 0 bases, and 15 bases lay between the germline ends. The CDR3 covers 17 residues. Looked up from germline, CDR1 is SGHNT and CDR2 is YYREEE (reference sequence). CDR3 DNA: TGTGCCAGCAGCTTTGGGGCGGGGCTTTTAGCCAAAAACATTCAGTACTTC. As protein: CASSFGAGLLAKNIQYF.

This sequence joins TRBV19 and TRBJ1-5, with a weak D call TRBD1 (6 bases). Germline V lookup: CDR1 LNHDA, CDR2 SQIVND (reference sequence). Deletions cut 1 base from V and 4 bases from J, with 11 bases between. The CDR3 extends over 15 amino acids. The DNA for the CDR3 is TGTGCCAGTAGTATAGCGGGGGGCAATAATCAGCCCCAGCATTTT. Translation gives CASSIAGGNNQPQHF.

This chain joins TRBV15 and TRBJ1-1; D might be TRBD1 (5 bases). V shed 3 bases and J shed 5 bases, with 10 bases lying between them. This CDR3 has 13 amino acids. Germline V gene data show CDR1 as LNHNV and CDR2 as YYDKDF (reference sequence). Written as DNA, the CDR3 is TGTGCCACCAGCAGCGTCTGGGGGACTGAAGCTTTCTTT. Translation: CATSSVWGTEAFF.

The chain recombines TRBV19 with TRBJ1-5; the D is unclear. V was pared by 6 bases and J by 2 bases, with 8 bases between. Germline CDR1 is LNHDA and CDR2 is SQIVND (reference sequence). The CDR3 has 13 amino acids. This CDR3 is CASSNHGNQPQHF. DNA for the CDR3: TGTGCCAGTAGCAATCACGGCAATCAGCCCCAGCATTTT.

The chain couples TRBV7-2 to TRBJ2-1; 9 positions agree with TRBD1. The CDR3 extends over 13 amino acids. V lost 4 bases, J lost 6 bases, and 1 base stayed unmatched. CDR1 and CDR2 (germline): SGHTA, FQGNSA. CDR3 DNA sequence: TGTGCCAGCAGCTCGACAGGGGGCAATGAGCAGTTCTTC. It is translated as CASSSTGGNEQFF.

The DNA of the CDR3 is TGTGCCAGCAGTCCCGGACAGGGCAGCGGCTACGAGCAGTACTTC. Translated: CASSPGQGSGYEQYF. The chain joins TRBV11-2 to TRBJ2-7, with TRBD1 matching 8 bases. In germline, CDR1 is SGHAT, CDR2 FQNNGV. J was trimmed by 3 bases and V by 6 bases; bases with no gene match: 10. This CDR3 has 15 residues.

The chain links TRBV5-1 to TRBJ2-3, with 8 bases lining up with TRBD2. V shed 4 bases, J shed 6 bases, and the junction held 7 bases outside the gene matches. This CDR3 contains 14 residues. The germline V gene has CDR1 SGHRS and CDR2 YFSETQ. As DNA, the CDR3 is TGCGCCAGCAGCAGGGGACTAGTTCCTGATACGCAGTATTTT. Protein: CASSRGLVPDTQYF.

As for this clone: The same CDR3 can be traced to other DNA sequences in this sample. V usage is TRBV5-1 and J usage is TRBJ1-2; possibly TRBD1 for D (6 bases). Germline V gene data show CDR1 as SGHRS and CDR2 as YFSETQ. Trimming left V 5 bases short and J 8 bases short, with 22 bases between. This CDR3 comprises 15 residues. CDR3 DNA: TGCGCCAGCAGTGTTCGAGACCGGGGGCGTTGGGGCTACACCTTC. Its translation: CASSVRDRGRWGYTF.

The chain combines TRBV6-5 with TRBJ2-1, with D possibly being TRBD2 (5 bases). Trimming shortened V by 7 bases and J by 4 bases, and 11 bases separated the two germline ends. Germline values: CDR1 MNHEY, CDR2 SVGAGI. The CDR3 is 13 amino acids. CDR3 in amino acids: CASTSGGYNEQFF. CDR3 in DNA: TGTGCCAGCACGAGCGGCGGGTACAATGAGCAGTTCTTC.